This TCR beta chain was observed in a study of regulatory T cells in long-lasting Graves disease. The time point here: newly diagnosed GD, antithyroid drugs for less than 3 months. The TCR library was made from RNA extracted from PBMCs. HTBI primers from iRepertoire and Arm-PCR of CDR3 regions yielded the TCR beta libraries. In the source study's methods: Analysis of the samples identified approximately 63 TRBV and 14 TRBJ segments. MiXCR, run by TCRdb on the multiplex PCR reads, gives a single entry per CDR3 protein. TCRdb assigned the V and J calls; the authors' analysis was not used. The top ten hold about 14% of the sample, which has some 250,000 distinct CDR3 sequences, around 18% seen once. This clonotype was seen many times. V dropped 2 bases and J dropped 5; count of bases not matched to a gene: 18. Germline CDR1 reads DFQATT; CDR2 reads SNEGSKA (reference sequence). This CDR3 has 20 residues.

This sample was shared with a second study, whose subject was T cells in Graves' hyperthyroidism and ophthalmopathy. That study reports: Hyperthyroidism had been newly diagnosed in patients aged 18 to 65, and its duration was under 2 months. HTBI primers were employed in a first-round RT-PCR of the TCR CDR3. Blood samples included most of the expanded thyroid clonotypes exceeding 0.001.

The receptor comes from a woman aged 25 to 39 with Graves disease. The chain links TRBV20-1 to TRBJ2-4; TRBD2 aligns across 13 bases. The sequencing here drew on peripheral blood mononuclear cells (PBMCs), taken at new diagnosis, from a patient treated with antithyroid drugs. CDR3 in amino acids: CSARSPGLAGDHWGQNIQYF. CDR3 nucleotide sequence: TGCAGTGCTAGAAGCCCCGGACTAGCGGGGGACCATTGGGGTCAAAACATTCAGTACTTC.